The rows below give T cell receptor beta chains drawn from one sample of a study of cytotoxic CD8 clonotypes in ibrutinib-treated CLL. Assay used: immunoSEQ multiplex PCR; TCRdb lists only in-frame clones, some missing. The table records approximately 50,000 clones, 54% of them present only once. The material was PBMCs, obtained at disease progression, from a patient treated with ibrutinib. The receptors were sampled from a human donor with chronic lymphocytic leukemia. CDR3s include the opening cysteine and the closing phenylalanine or tryptophan. The order of the fields is J gene, V gene, clone size, D gene, CDR3 DNA, CDR3 protein. The D gene is left open where the match is weak. Clone size is stated in some rows and not others, as once, few, many or a class when expanded.

j_gene: TRBJ1-1; v_gene: TRBV28; abundance: few; d_gene: -; CDR3nt: TGTGCCAGCAGATACTACACTGAAGCTTTCTTT; CDR3aa: CASRYYTEAFF
j_gene: TRBJ2-7; v_gene: TRBV7-2; abundance: many; d_gene: TRBD1; CDR3nt: TGTGCCAGCAGCTTAGGGGGACAGGGATTCGAGCAGTACTTC; CDR3aa: CASSLGGQGFEQYF
j_gene: TRBJ1-4; v_gene: TRBV28; abundance: -; d_gene: TRBD1; CDR3nt: TGTGCCAGCAGTCCCTCGACAGGGGGCAGGGAAAAACTGTTTTTT; CDR3aa: CASSPSTGGREKLFF
j_gene: TRBJ2-5; v_gene: TRBV6-5; abundance: -; d_gene: TRBD1; CDR3nt: TGTGCCAGCTGGACAGGGCGGAAGACCCAGTACTTC; CDR3aa: CASWTGRKTQYF
j_gene: TRBJ1-1; v_gene: TRBV13; abundance: -; d_gene: TRBD1; CDR3nt: TGTGCCAGCAGGCCCGGGACAGTTTTAATGAACACTGAAGCTTTCTTT; CDR3aa: CASRPGTVLMNTEAFF
j_gene: TRBJ2-1; v_gene: TRBV10-3; abundance: -; d_gene: TRBD2; CDR3nt: TGTGCCATCAAATTAGCGGGAGCCCTCTACAATGAGCAGTTCTTC; CDR3aa: CAIKLAGALYNEQFF
j_gene: TRBJ1-6; v_gene: TRBV5-6; abundance: -; d_gene: -; CDR3nt: TGTGCCAGCAGCTCGCAGGGTTTCTATAATTCACCCCTCCACTTT; CDR3aa: CASSSQGFYNSPLHF
j_gene: TRBJ1-6; v_gene: TRBV6-4; abundance: few; d_gene: TRBD1; CDR3nt: TGTGCCAGCAGTGACCAGGGGGCGAATTCACCCCTCCACTTT; CDR3aa: CASSDQGANSPLHF
j_gene: TRBJ2-1; v_gene: TRBV2; abundance: many; d_gene: -; CDR3nt: TGTGCCAGCAGTAGGGACCGACACCGGCAGTTCTTC; CDR3aa: CASSRDRHRQFF
j_gene: TRBJ2-2; v_gene: TRBV18; abundance: few; d_gene: -; CDR3nt: TGTGCCAGCTCACCTCTCCAGGGCGGCACCGGGGAGCTGTTTTTT; CDR3aa: CASSPLQGGTGELFF
j_gene: TRBJ2-7; v_gene: TRBV27; abundance: -; d_gene: TRBD2; CDR3nt: TGTGCCAGCAGCTGGACTAGCGGAACCTACGAGCAGTACTTC; CDR3aa: CASSWTSGTYEQYF
j_gene: TRBJ1-1; v_gene: TRBV5-1; abundance: once; d_gene: TRBD1; CDR3nt: TGCGCCAGCAGCCCACAGGGGAGGACTGAAGCTTTCTTT; CDR3aa: CASSPQGRTEAFF
j_gene: TRBJ2-5; v_gene: TRBV18; abundance: -; d_gene: -; CDR3nt: TGTGCCAGCTCACCGCCGGATTCCGGGGGAGAGACCCAGTACTTC; CDR3aa: CASSPPDSGGETQYF
j_gene: TRBJ2-7; v_gene: TRBV27; abundance: -; d_gene: -; CDR3nt: TGTGCCAGCTCCCCGACGGGTCTTTTCTACGAGCAGTACTTC; CDR3aa: CASSPTGLFYEQYF
j_gene: TRBJ1-5; v_gene: TRBV30; abundance: -; d_gene: -; CDR3nt: TGTGCCTGGAGTGTTAATAGCAATCAGCCCCAGCATTTT; CDR3aa: CAWSVNSNQPQHF
j_gene: TRBJ2-7; v_gene: TRBV5-5; abundance: -; d_gene: -; CDR3nt: TGTGCCAGCAGCTCTGCGTTCTCCCCCTACGAGCAGTACTTC; CDR3aa: CASSSAFSPYEQYF
j_gene: TRBJ1-5; v_gene: TRBV28; abundance: -; d_gene: -; CDR3nt: TGTGCCAGCAGTTTTGTCAGTGCCTATAGCAATCAGCCCCAGCATTTT; CDR3aa: CASSFVSAYSNQPQHF
j_gene: TRBJ1-5; v_gene: TRBV7-2; abundance: -; d_gene: -; CDR3nt: TGTGCCAGCAGCTCAACAGGGTTAGCTCAGCCCCAGCATTTT; CDR3aa: CASSSTGLAQPQHF
j_gene: TRBJ1-6; v_gene: TRBV6-5; abundance: -; d_gene: -; CDR3nt: TGTGCCAGCAGTTACGAGGAGGGACCCCTCCACTTT; CDR3aa: CASSYEEGPLHF
j_gene: TRBJ2-5; v_gene: TRBV19; abundance: few; d_gene: -; CDR3nt: TGTGCCAGTAGTATATGGGCAGGGAGCTCCCAAGAGACCCAGTACTTC; CDR3aa: CASSIWAGSSQETQYF
j_gene: TRBJ1-4; v_gene: TRBV6-5; abundance: -; d_gene: -; CDR3nt: TGTGCCAGCAGTGATATTGAAAAACTGTTTTTT; CDR3aa: CASSDIEKLFF
j_gene: TRBJ2-7; v_gene: TRBV5-1; abundance: -; d_gene: TRBD1; CDR3nt: TGCGCCAGCAGCTCGGGACAGGACACCTACGAGCAGTACTTC; CDR3aa: CASSSGQDTYEQYF
j_gene: TRBJ2-7; v_gene: TRBV5-1; abundance: -; d_gene: TRBD2; CDR3nt: TGCGCCAGCAGCTTCGCCAGACCTAGCGGGGGGGCCCACGAGCAGTACTTC; CDR3aa: CASSFARPSGGAHEQYF
j_gene: TRBJ1-4; v_gene: TRBV28; abundance: -; d_gene: -; CDR3nt: TGTGCCAGCAGTTTGTCCAGGGGCGAAGCTAATGAAAAACTGTTTTTT; CDR3aa: CASSLSRGEANEKLFF
j_gene: TRBJ2-7; v_gene: TRBV11-1; abundance: -; d_gene: TRBD1; CDR3nt: TGTGCCAGCAGCTATGCCGGGACAGATGCCTACGAGCAGTACTTC; CDR3aa: CASSYAGTDAYEQYF
j_gene: TRBJ2-3; v_gene: TRBV6-5; abundance: few; d_gene: -; CDR3nt: TGTGCCAGCAGGCGGGACATCCTCACAGATACGCAGTATTTT; CDR3aa: CASRRDILTDTQYF
j_gene: TRBJ1-2; v_gene: TRBV6-1; abundance: few; d_gene: -; CDR3nt: TGTGCCAGCAGTGAAGGGCTTGGCTACACCTTC; CDR3aa: CASSEGLGYTF
j_gene: TRBJ2-3; v_gene: TRBV12-5; abundance: -; d_gene: TRBD2; CDR3nt: TGTGCTAGTGGTTTGGCCCTCACTAGCGGGGGCACAGATACGCAGTATTTT; CDR3aa: CASGLALTSGGTDTQYF
j_gene: TRBJ1-3; v_gene: TRBV18; abundance: -; d_gene: -; CDR3nt: TGTGCCAGCTCACCACCGACGCTTTTCTCTGGAAACACCATATATTTT; CDR3aa: CASSPPTLFSGNTIYF
j_gene: TRBJ2-7; v_gene: TRBV19; abundance: medium-sized; d_gene: -; CDR3nt: TGTGCCAGTAGTATAGGTGGTTACGAGCAGTACTTC; CDR3aa: CASSIGGYEQYF
j_gene: TRBJ1-1; v_gene: TRBV11-2; abundance: few; d_gene: -; CDR3nt: TGTGCCAGCAGCTTAGGAGGGAACTTGAACACTGAAGCTTTCTTT; CDR3aa: CASSLGGNLNTEAFF
j_gene: TRBJ2-5; v_gene: TRBV15; abundance: -; d_gene: -; CDR3nt: TGTGCCACCAGCTGGGGTTGGACGGCAGAGACCCAGTACTTC; CDR3aa: CATSWGWTAETQYF
j_gene: TRBJ1-1; v_gene: TRBV13; abundance: many; d_gene: -; CDR3nt: TGTGCCAGCAGCTTAGCCGGGGGGAACACTGAAGCTTTCTTT; CDR3aa: CASSLAGGNTEAFF
j_gene: TRBJ2-1; v_gene: TRBV4-2; abundance: once; d_gene: -; CDR3nt: TGTGCCAGCAGCCAAGGGGTCGGGGGGCCCAGCAATGAGCAGTTCTTC; CDR3aa: CASSQGVGGPSNEQFF
j_gene: TRBJ1-5; v_gene: TRBV5-6; abundance: few; d_gene: TRBD1; CDR3nt: TGTGCCAGCAGCTTCGGACAGGGTAATCAGCCCCAGCATTTT; CDR3aa: CASSFGQGNQPQHF
j_gene: TRBJ2-1; v_gene: TRBV5-3; abundance: -; d_gene: -; CDR3nt: TGTGCCAGAAGCTTGAAGGGGGTTGGCGACAATGAGCAGTTCTTC; CDR3aa: CARSLKGVGDNEQFF
j_gene: TRBJ1-1; v_gene: TRBV2; abundance: -; d_gene: -; CDR3nt: TGTGCCAGCAGTGAGCCTGGCGGGGAAAGAAGGGCGAACACTGAAGCTTTCTTT; CDR3aa: CASSEPGGERRANTEAFF
j_gene: TRBJ2-5; v_gene: TRBV20-1; abundance: -; d_gene: TRBD2; CDR3nt: TGCAGTGCAGGTCTTAGCGGGAGTAACTTC; CDR3aa: CSAGLSGSNF
j_gene: TRBJ2-7; v_gene: TRBV6-5; abundance: few; d_gene: TRBD1; CDR3nt: TGTGCCAGCAGCCCTGAGGGACAGTTGTCCTACGAGCAGTACTTC; CDR3aa: CASSPEGQLSYEQYF
j_gene: TRBJ2-4; v_gene: TRBV4-1; abundance: -; d_gene: TRBD2; CDR3nt: TGCGCCAGCAGCGCATATCCCCTGGCGGGGGGGCTTAAAAACATTCAGTACTTC; CDR3aa: CASSAYPLAGGLKNIQYF
j_gene: TRBJ2-7; v_gene: TRBV21-1; abundance: few; d_gene: -; CDR3nt: TGTGCCAGCAGCAAAAATTTCTCGCTGGGGGTCTACGAGCAGTACTTC; CDR3aa: CASSKNFSLGVYEQYF
j_gene: TRBJ1-6; v_gene: TRBV5-1; abundance: -; d_gene: -; CDR3nt: TGCGCCAGCAGCTTGGCCGCAGGGGTTGGGGGTTCACCCCTCCACTTT; CDR3aa: CASSLAAGVGGSPLHF
j_gene: TRBJ1-1; v_gene: TRBV11-3; abundance: few; d_gene: TRBD1; CDR3nt: TGTGCCAGCACCTTAAGAGACTGGACAGGGATGAACACTGAAGCTTTCTTT; CDR3aa: CASTLRDWTGMNTEAFF
j_gene: TRBJ2-7; v_gene: TRBV28; abundance: -; d_gene: -; CDR3nt: TGTGCCAGCAGTTCAAGACAGGACCAAGTCTACGAGCAGTACTTC; CDR3aa: CASSSRQDQVYEQYF
j_gene: TRBJ2-6; v_gene: TRBV5-1; abundance: -; d_gene: -; CDR3nt: TGCGCCAGCAGCTTTGTCAGTGGTTCTGGGGCCAACGTCCTGACTTTC; CDR3aa: CASSFVSGSGANVLTF
j_gene: TRBJ2-1; v_gene: TRBV28; abundance: -; d_gene: TRBD2; CDR3nt: TGTGCCAGCAGTTTATTAGCGGGGGACAATGAGCAGTTCTTC; CDR3aa: CASSLLAGDNEQFF